These T cell receptor beta chains were read from a single sample in a study of memory CD4+ T cells and cytomegalovirus serostatus. The method was immunoSEQ multiplex PCR; TCRdb's version includes in-frame clones alone and lacks a portion of them. Altogether 60,000 to 70,000 clones are present, about 78% being singletons, with the ten largest covering approximately 0.5%. The sample comprised memory CD4+ T cells from blood. The origin of the receptors is an adult in good health and CMV-seronegative. Some clones in this sample may be carry-over from other donors' samples. The CDR3 runs from the conserved cysteine through the conserved F or W. A D gene is named only where the DNA matches it firmly. A row's size may be missing; if present it is once, few, many or a size class.

d_call: NA
clone_size: NA
j_call: TRBJ2-7
v_call: TRBV29-1
cdr3_aa: CSVGRDWPYEQYF
cdr3_nt: TGCAGCGTTGGTAGGGACTGGCCCTACGAGCAGTACTTC

d_call: NA
clone_size: NA
j_call: TRBJ2-1
v_call: TRBV30
cdr3_aa: CAWSVYPRKGHNEQFF
cdr3_nt: TGTGCCTGGAGTGTATATCCGAGAAAAGGCCACAATGAGCAGTTCTTC

d_call: NA
clone_size: NA
j_call: TRBJ2-5
v_call: TRBV10-3
cdr3_aa: CAISSGVKETQYF
cdr3_nt: TGTGCCATCAGCTCAGGGGTAAAAGAGACCCAGTACTTC

d_call: TRBD2
clone_size: NA
j_call: TRBJ2-3
v_call: TRBV7-9
cdr3_aa: CASSSREGRAAQYF
cdr3_nt: TGTGCCAGCAGCTCTCGGGAGGGCCGAGCGGCGCAGTATTTT

d_call: NA
clone_size: few
j_call: TRBJ1-2
v_call: TRBV4-2
cdr3_aa: CASSQEFAETYGYTF
cdr3_nt: TGTGCCAGCAGCCAAGAATTCGCAGAAACCTATGGCTACACCTTC

d_call: TRBD1
clone_size: NA
j_call: TRBJ1-6
v_call: TRBV30
cdr3_aa: CAGRQGLSYNSPLHF
cdr3_nt: TGTGCCGGCCGACAGGGGCTCTCCTATAATTCACCCCTCCACTTT

d_call: NA
clone_size: NA
j_call: TRBJ2-5
v_call: TRBV11-2
cdr3_aa: CASSLGRAPAQETQYF
cdr3_nt: TGTGCCAGCAGCTTAGGTAGGGCGCCAGCACAAGAGACCCAGTACTTC

d_call: NA
clone_size: NA
j_call: TRBJ1-2
v_call: TRBV5-8
cdr3_aa: CASSPQGGRGYTF
cdr3_nt: TGTGCCAGCAGCCCGCAGGGAGGAAGGGGCTACACCTTC

d_call: NA
clone_size: NA
j_call: TRBJ2-3
v_call: TRBV5-1
cdr3_aa: CASSLWGQGTDTQYF
cdr3_nt: TGCGCCAGCAGCTTGTGGGGGCAAGGGACAGATACGCAGTATTTT

d_call: TRBD2
clone_size: NA
j_call: TRBJ2-5
v_call: TRBV5-6
cdr3_aa: CASSAGLAGALQRETQYF
cdr3_nt: TGTGCCAGCAGCGCAGGACTAGCGGGGGCTCTTCAGCGGGAGACCCAGTACTTC

d_call: TRBD1
clone_size: once
j_call: TRBJ1-5
v_call: TRBV15
cdr3_aa: CATSRGDRAQPQHF
cdr3_nt: TGTGCCACCAGCAGGGGGGACAGGGCTCAGCCCCAGCATTTT

d_call: TRBD2
clone_size: many
j_call: TRBJ2-1
v_call: TRBV27
cdr3_aa: CASSPGLAGGSYNEQFF
cdr3_nt: TGTGCCAGCAGTCCCGGACTAGCGGGAGGGAGCTACAATGAGCAGTTCTTC

d_call: TRBD2
clone_size: NA
j_call: TRBJ2-1
v_call: TRBV9
cdr3_aa: CASSVAAAGANEQFF
cdr3_nt: TGTGCCAGCAGCGTAGCGGCAGCGGGGGCCAATGAGCAGTTCTTC

d_call: NA
clone_size: once
j_call: TRBJ2-2
v_call: TRBV28
cdr3_aa: CASSLGAFQVRITGELFF
cdr3_nt: TGTGCCAGCAGTTTAGGGGCCTTCCAAGTTCGGATCACCGGGGAGCTGTTTTTT

d_call: NA
clone_size: NA
j_call: TRBJ1-1
v_call: TRBV18
cdr3_aa: CASSPFGRDGEAFF
cdr3_nt: TGTGCCAGCTCACCATTCGGCCGGGACGGTGAAGCTTTCTTT

d_call: NA
clone_size: NA
j_call: TRBJ2-2
v_call: TRBV7-2
cdr3_aa: CASSGGAFNTGELFF
cdr3_nt: TGTGCCAGCAGCGGCGGCGCTTTTAACACCGGGGAGCTGTTTTTT

d_call: NA
clone_size: NA
j_call: TRBJ2-7
v_call: TRBV10-3
cdr3_aa: CAISESGRRGGYEQYF
cdr3_nt: TGTGCCATCAGTGAGTCAGGGAGGAGAGGGGGCTACGAGCAGTACTTC

d_call: NA
clone_size: once
j_call: TRBJ2-4
v_call: TRBV25-1
cdr3_aa: CASSTGSQNIQYF
cdr3_nt: TGTGCCAGCAGTACCGGCTCCCAAAACATTCAGTACTTC

d_call: NA
clone_size: NA
j_call: TRBJ2-3
v_call: TRBV7-2
cdr3_aa: CASSDWARATDTQYF
cdr3_nt: TGTGCCAGCAGCGATTGGGCACGCGCCACAGATACGCAGTATTTT

d_call: TRBD1
clone_size: once
j_call: TRBJ1-1
v_call: TRBV5-1
cdr3_aa: CASSLAEIRGTEAFF
cdr3_nt: TGCGCCAGCAGCTTGGCCGAAATCAGGGGGACTGAAGCTTTCTTT

d_call: NA
clone_size: NA
j_call: TRBJ1-1
v_call: TRBV7-2
cdr3_aa: CASSPQIFPGRGTEAFF
cdr3_nt: TGTGCCAGCAGCCCTCAAATATTCCCGGGGAGGGGCACTGAAGCTTTCTTT

d_call: NA
clone_size: NA
j_call: TRBJ1-4
v_call: TRBV20-1
cdr3_aa: CSARDNEKLFF
cdr3_nt: TGCAGTGCTAGAGACAATGAAAAACTGTTTTTT

d_call: TRBD1
clone_size: NA
j_call: TRBJ1-1
v_call: TRBV2
cdr3_aa: CASRETGEAFF
cdr3_nt: TGTGCCAGCAGGGAGACAGGGGAAGCTTTCTTT

d_call: TRBD1
clone_size: few
j_call: TRBJ1-1
v_call: TRBV10-3
cdr3_aa: CAIKGQQNTEAFF
cdr3_nt: TGTGCCATCAAGGGACAGCAGAACACTGAAGCTTTCTTT

d_call: NA
clone_size: NA
j_call: TRBJ2-3
v_call: TRBV28
cdr3_aa: CASSLGFGSTDTQYF
cdr3_nt: TGTGCCAGCAGTTTAGGATTCGGTAGCACAGATACGCAGTATTTT

d_call: NA
clone_size: NA
j_call: TRBJ2-1
v_call: TRBV30
cdr3_aa: CAWSVDFNEQFF
cdr3_nt: TGTGCCTGGAGTGTCGACTTCAATGAGCAGTTCTTC

d_call: NA
clone_size: NA
j_call: TRBJ2-7
v_call: TRBV9
cdr3_aa: CASSVGGGQSSYEQYF
cdr3_nt: TGTGCCAGCAGCGTAGGGGGCGGGCAAAGCTCCTACGAGCAGTACTTC

d_call: NA
clone_size: NA
j_call: TRBJ2-3
v_call: TRBV2
cdr3_aa: CASRYLGLGGSYTDTQYF
cdr3_nt: TGTGCCAGCAGATATCTTGGACTCGGCGGTTCTTACACAGATACGCAGTATTTT

d_call: NA
clone_size: few
j_call: TRBJ2-7
v_call: TRBV7-8
cdr3_aa: CASSHQRVSSYEQYF
cdr3_nt: TGTGCCAGCAGCCATCAGCGGGTCAGCTCCTACGAGCAGTACTTC

d_call: NA
clone_size: NA
j_call: TRBJ2-2
v_call: TRBV30
cdr3_aa: CAWSNGRTTGELFF
cdr3_nt: TGTGCCTGGAGTAACGGCAGGACGACCGGGGAGCTGTTTTTT

d_call: TRBD2
clone_size: NA
j_call: TRBJ2-7
v_call: TRBV6-5
cdr3_aa: CASSLGLTYEQYF
cdr3_nt: TGTGCCAGCAGTTTGGGACTAACCTACGAGCAGTACTTC

d_call: NA
clone_size: NA
j_call: TRBJ1-3
v_call: TRBV2
cdr3_aa: CASSANTGTSGNTIYF
cdr3_nt: TGTGCCAGCAGCGCAAATACAGGGACCTCTGGAAACACCATATATTTT

d_call: NA
clone_size: NA
j_call: TRBJ1-6
v_call: TRBV10-3
cdr3_aa: CAISDGNSPLHF
cdr3_nt: TGTGCCATCAGTGACGGTAATTCACCCCTCCACTTT

d_call: NA
clone_size: NA
j_call: TRBJ1-1
v_call: TRBV7-9
cdr3_aa: CASSSPGRNTEAFF
cdr3_nt: TGTGCCAGCAGCTCCCCAGGGCGTAACACTGAAGCTTTCTTT

d_call: NA
clone_size: NA
j_call: TRBJ2-5
v_call: TRBV18
cdr3_aa: CASSPDLETQYF
cdr3_nt: TGTGCCAGCTCACCAGATCTGGAGACCCAGTACTTC

d_call: NA
clone_size: NA
j_call: TRBJ2-7
v_call: TRBV6-5
cdr3_aa: CASRQSRLAHEQYF
cdr3_nt: TGTGCCAGCAGGCAATCGAGATTGGCCCACGAGCAGTACTTC

d_call: NA
clone_size: NA
j_call: TRBJ2-7
v_call: TRBV28
cdr3_aa: CASSRQGESYEQYF
cdr3_nt: TGTGCCAGCAGCAGACAAGGCGAATCCTACGAGCAGTACTTC

d_call: NA
clone_size: NA
j_call: TRBJ1-1
v_call: TRBV5-1
cdr3_aa: CASSLGSNTEAFF
cdr3_nt: TGCGCCAGCAGCTTGGGTTCCAACACTGAAGCTTTCTTT

d_call: NA
clone_size: NA
j_call: TRBJ1-5
v_call: TRBV6-1
cdr3_aa: CASSEDNQPQHF
cdr3_nt: TGTGCCAGCAGTGAGGACAATCAGCCCCAGCATTTT

d_call: NA
clone_size: NA
j_call: TRBJ2-7
v_call: TRBV11-2
cdr3_aa: CASSSSVGLYEQYF
cdr3_nt: TGTGCCAGCAGCTCCTCCGTGGGTCTCTACGAGCAGTACTTC

d_call: NA
clone_size: NA
j_call: TRBJ1-5
v_call: TRBV25-1
cdr3_aa: CASSEWGGNQPQHF
cdr3_nt: TGTGCCAGCAGTGAATGGGGGGGGAATCAGCCCCAGCATTTT

d_call: NA
clone_size: NA
j_call: TRBJ1-5
v_call: TRBV30
cdr3_aa: CAWSVLGQPQHF
cdr3_nt: TGTGCCTGGAGTGTACTCGGGCAGCCCCAGCATTTT

d_call: NA
clone_size: NA
j_call: TRBJ1-5
v_call: TRBV2
cdr3_aa: CASSPDSNQPQHF
cdr3_nt: TGTGCCAGCAGCCCCGACAGCAATCAGCCCCAGCATTTT

d_call: NA
clone_size: NA
j_call: TRBJ1-3
v_call: TRBV7-8
cdr3_aa: CASSEYRPGNTIYF
cdr3_nt: TGTGCCAGCAGCGAATACAGGCCTGGAAACACCATATATTTT

d_call: NA
clone_size: NA
j_call: TRBJ2-3
v_call: TRBV20-1
cdr3_aa: CSARGRHTQYF
cdr3_nt: TGCAGTGCTAGGGGCAGGCATACGCAGTATTTT

d_call: NA
clone_size: NA
j_call: TRBJ2-5
v_call: TRBV7-2
cdr3_aa: CASSLVGSVQTQYF
cdr3_nt: TGTGCCAGCAGCTTAGTGGGTAGCGTACAGACCCAGTACTTC

d_call: NA
clone_size: NA
j_call: TRBJ1-6
v_call: TRBV6-5
cdr3_aa: CASSYTEGGTPLHF
cdr3_nt: TGTGCCAGCAGTTATACGGAGGGGGGGACACCCCTCCACTTT

d_call: NA
clone_size: NA
j_call: TRBJ1-1
v_call: TRBV6-5
cdr3_aa: CASSYSGEWSAFF
cdr3_nt: TGTGCCAGCAGTTACTCCGGGGAATGGTCGGCTTTCTTT

d_call: TRBD2
clone_size: NA
j_call: TRBJ2-3
v_call: TRBV11-2
cdr3_aa: CASSLTPSGGAGDTQYF
cdr3_nt: TGTGCCAGCAGCTTAACGCCTAGCGGGGGGGCAGGGGATACGCAGTATTTT

d_call: NA
clone_size: NA
j_call: TRBJ1-1
v_call: TRBV18
cdr3_aa: CASSPPGRAMNTEAFF
cdr3_nt: TGTGCCAGCTCACCCCCCGGGCGCGCGATGAACACTGAAGCTTTCTTT

d_call: NA
clone_size: few
j_call: TRBJ2-2
v_call: TRBV5-1
cdr3_aa: CASSLGDTGELFF
cdr3_nt: TGCGCCAGCAGCTTGGGAGACACCGGGGAGCTGTTTTTT